This T cell receptor (beta chain) was obtained from a study of response to subunit inactivated influenza vaccine listed by TCRdb under 2018. A note on the overall study: To follow how T cells responded to a trivalent subunit inactivated influenza vaccine, the researchers relied on deep quantitative profiling of the T cell receptor repertoire.

Points on this clonotype: The antigen it recognizes is unknown. The record has no base qualities; no much larger clone is one base away.

According to the germline V gene (reference sequence), CDR1 reads LNHNV and CDR2 reads YYDKDF. The CDR3 measures 12 amino acids from cysteine to phenylalanine. The DNA shown is the 36-base CDR3, in frame from base 1. V loses 0 bases, J loses 6 bases, and the germline ends lie 6 bases apart. Library method: RT-PCR. Sequencing was performed on an Illumina HiSeq 2500. TCRdb trimmed the raw reads at Q25, called clones with MiXCR and kept productive beta chains. One record per CDR3 amino acid sequence lists the most common genes and DNA. In this sample the table shows 650,000 to 800,000 distinct CDR3 sequences, less than 20% of which occur a single time. The ten largest clonotypes hold about a tenth of the sample. Study-wide findings and limitations: According to the authors, only a limited number of new T cells may be recruited by each seasonal influenza vaccination.

Specimen: PBMCs from blood, collected about 5 days after vaccination. The chain links TRBV15 with TRBJ2-7, with no confidently assigned D gene. This TCR was sampled from a man aged 45-65 years who received an inactivated influenza vaccine. Donor details come from another sample of the same person, matched by shared clones. CDR3 region: CATSRESGEQYF. The DNA sequence reads TGTGCCACCAGCAGAGAGTCGGGCGAGCAGTACTTC.